This T cell receptor (beta chain) is from a study of Ad26.COV2.S vaccination and SARS-CoV-2 variants. About the research overall: Ad26.COV2.S arm of COV1001 included the donor.

Trimming removed 2 bases at V and 3 bases at J, with 7 bases between. Germline V CDR1 and CDR2: SEHNR, FQNEAQ (reference sequence). The CDR3 length is 14 residues. Some clones are missing from TCRdb's copy, which holds only in-frame ones; the method was immunoSEQ multiplex PCR. The sample has fewer than 600,000 clones, 70% to 90% seen once. Treatment defined: around 19 received Ad26.COV2.S at low or high dose, single or two shots; about 5 received placebo; per-sample allocation not given. Sample collection was performed on day 63 after the first vaccine or placebo injection. Wuhan-strain spike was delivered by a replication-incompetent Ad26 vector.

The sample was peripheral blood, taken in a trial of Ad26.COV2.S vaccine versus placebo. The V gene is TRBV7-9, the J gene TRBJ1-4; unclear D gene. The receptor was derived from a person between 18 and 60 years old who received the Ad26.COV2.S COVID-19 vaccine or a placebo. The DNA of the CDR3 is TGTGCCAGCAGCTTAAGTGTGTCTAATGAAAAACTGTTTTTT. It yields the protein CASSLSVSNEKLFF. The whole variable domain, remainder taken from reference TRBV7-9 and TRBJ1-4, is DTGVSQNPRHKITKRGQNVTFRCDPISEHNRLYWYRQTLGQGPEFLTYFQNEAQLEKSRLLSDRFSAERPKGSFSTLEIQRTEQGDSAMYLCASSLSVSNEKLFFGSGTQLSVL.